The clone carrying this T cell receptor beta chain showed up many times. Its target is not known. The data were obtained in a study of regulatory T cells in long-lasting Graves disease. Study-level information: Graves' patients (newly diagnosed) had been on antithyroid drugs under 3 months.

Germline lookup yields CDR1 SGHRS and CDR2 YFSETQ. Trimming left V 7 bases short and J 2 bases short, with 20 bases between. This CDR3 has 16 residues. With iRepertoire HTBI primers and Arm-PCR of CDR3 regions, TCR beta libraries were built. TCRdb re-analysed the multiplex PCR reads in MiXCR, keeping a single row per CDR3 protein. The sample consists of some 500,000 distinct CDR3 sequences, 13% of them appearing once. Time point indicated: newly diagnosed GD, antithyroid drugs for less than 3 months. Scientists built the TCR library using RNA that was extracted from PBMCs. General observations from the study: Sample size was small, which may have lowered accuracy. Rather than thyroid tissue, only peripheral blood underwent study.

This same sample was also taken into another study, of T cells in Graves' hyperthyroidism and ophthalmopathy.

The chain combines TRBV5-1 with TRBJ2-3; TRBD2 is a possible D gene (5 bases). The sequences come from peripheral blood mononuclear cells (PBMCs), collected at new diagnosis, from a patient treated with antithyroid drugs. This receptor was taken from a man aged 30-40 years with Graves disease. CDR3: CASRLNRFIDTDTQYF. The CDR3 nucleotides read TGCGCCAGCCGACTAAACCGGTTTATCGACACAGATACGCAGTATTTT.